This note documents a single TCR beta chain sequence. Participant ages covered roughly 18 to 90 years across about two dozen US areas. Either two negative PCRs, clearance, or symptom resolution qualified Cohort 3 donors as recovered. Assay used: immunoSEQ multiplex PCR; TCRdb lists only in-frame clones, some missing. The sample shows around 310,000 clones, about nine tenths of them seen only once. CDR1 is SGHRS, CDR2 YFSETQ, per germline. This CDR3 comprises 13 residues. Trimming took 7 bases from V and 5 from J, leaving 13 bases between them. The entry originates in a study of blood T cell repertoires in COVID-19. For the study at large: T cells, B-cell-depleted T cells, or PBMCs provided the cDNA or gDNA that served as material.

The receptor was derived from a woman younger than 45 who had recovered from COVID-19. The J gene is TRBJ1-5, the V gene TRBV5-1; the D gene is possibly TRBD1 (6 bases). What was sequenced was PBMCs or T cells enriched from blood (not recorded which). The DNA of the CDR3 is TGCGCCAGCCGGACAGCGGAGGATCAGCCCCAGCATTTT. Its translation is CASRTAEDQPQHF.